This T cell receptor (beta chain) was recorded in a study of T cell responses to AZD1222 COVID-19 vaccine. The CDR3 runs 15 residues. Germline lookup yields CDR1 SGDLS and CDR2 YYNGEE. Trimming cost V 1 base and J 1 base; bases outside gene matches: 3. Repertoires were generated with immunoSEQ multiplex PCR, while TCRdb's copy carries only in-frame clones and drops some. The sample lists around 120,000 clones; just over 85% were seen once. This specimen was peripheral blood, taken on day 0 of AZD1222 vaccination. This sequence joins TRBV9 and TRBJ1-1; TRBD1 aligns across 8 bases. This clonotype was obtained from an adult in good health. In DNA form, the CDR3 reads TGTGCCAGCAGCGTAACGGGGACAGGGAACACTGAAGCTTTCTTT. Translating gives CASSVTGTGNTEAFF.